Each of the 28 T cell receptor beta chains below was sequenced from the same sample in a study of blood T cell repertoires in COVID-19. TCRdb's table, derived via immunoSEQ multiplex PCR, lists solely in-frame clones and lacks some. The table shows around 100,000 clones, with roughly nine tenths occurring only once. Sequencing used peripheral blood. The origin of the receptors is a human donor with active COVID-19. The donor label of this sample is uncertain.

The J gene is TRBJ2-7, the V gene TRBV25-1, with D hard to call. The germline gives CDR1 MGHDK, CDR2 SYGVNS. The CDR3 consists of 13 residues. The V end was cut by 6 bases, the J end by 0 bases, with 9 bases between. Here the CDR3 reads CASSVYSSYEQYF. The CDR3 DNA reads TGTGCCAGCAGCGTCTACAGCTCCTACGAGCAGTACTTC.

This chain uses TRBV6-6 with TRBJ1-5; TRBD1 might be the D (6 bases). The CDR3 loop spans 14 amino acids. Germline values: CDR1 MNHNY, CDR2 SVGAGI (reference sequence). V lost 4 bases and J 5 bases, leaving 12 bases between the germline ends. This CDR3 reads CASSSGVGDQPQHF. CDR3 DNA sequence: TGTGCCAGCAGTTCAGGGGTGGGAGATCAGCCCCAGCATTTT.

V gene TRBV5-1 combines with J gene TRBJ2-1, with a possible D match to TRBD2 (7 bases). This CDR3 comprises 15 residues. The V end lost 4 bases, the J end lost 0 bases, and 11 bases lay between the germline ends. The germline V gene has CDR1 SGHRS and CDR2 YFSETQ. The CDR3 nucleotides read TGCGCCAGCAGCGGGGGGGCGAGCTCCTACAATGAGCAGTTCTTC. This translates into CASSGGASSYNEQFF.

This chain uses TRBV11-2 with TRBJ2-5; 7 bases are a match to TRBD2. This CDR3 comprises 14 residues. J gave up 4 bases and V 0 bases, and 2 bases lay outside the gene matches. The germline V gene encodes CDR1 SGHAT and CDR2 FQNNGV. CDR3 region: CASSLEAGRETQYF. The DNA for the CDR3 is TGTGCCAGCAGCTTAGAAGCGGGGAGAGAGACCCAGTACTTC.

The genes are TRBV5-1 and TRBJ2-2; 7 positions agree with TRBD2. The CDR3 spans 17 residues. V was pared by 4 bases and J by 4 bases, with 13 bases of the junction left unmatched. Germline V gene data show CDR1 as SGHRS and CDR2 as YFSETQ. The CDR3, as DNA: TGCGCCAGCAGCCCGGGTAGGGAGGGCCTTGGCACCGGGGAGCTGTTTTTT. Translated, it gives CASSPGREGLGTGELFF.

Here the CDR3 DNA reads TGTGCCAGCAGCGCCGGGACAGTCCTGTACGAGCAGTACTTC. Amino acids: CASSAGTVLYEQYF. The V gene is TRBV5-5, the J gene TRBJ2-7; 7 bases line up with TRBD1. This CDR3 is built from 14 residues. Per germline, CDR1 SGHKS and CDR2 YYEKEE (reference sequence). Trimming removed 4 bases from V and 4 bases from J; junction bases left unmatched: 8.

The gene calls are TRBV4-3 and TRBJ2-2; 8 bases agree with TRBD2. This CDR3 has 17 amino acids. The V gene's germline CDR1 is LGHNA and CDR2 YSLEER. V shed 0 bases, J shed 4 bases, and the junction held 7 bases outside the gene matches. The CDR3 protein is CASSQEEIAGITGELFF. As DNA, the CDR3 is TGCGCCAGCAGCCAAGAGGAGATAGCGGGGATCACCGGGGAGCTGTTTTTT.

The chain employs TRBV4-3 and TRBJ2-3, with a tentative D call TRBD2 (5 bases). Between the trimmed V and J ends, which lost 1 base and 1 base, there was a span of 12 bases. The length of the CDR3 is 16 residues. The germline V gene has CDR1 LGHNA and CDR2 YSLEER. CDR3 residues: CASSQAGVRGTDTQYF. CDR3 coding DNA: TGCGCCAGCAGCCAAGCTGGGGTGCGGGGCACAGATACGCAGTATTTT.

The V call is TRBV24-1, the J call TRBJ2-5; D unresolved. The germline V and J ends were trimmed by 5 bases and 3 bases, with 3 bases remaining between them. CDR1 is KGHDR and CDR2 is SFDVKD in the germline V gene. The CDR3 is 11 amino acids. CDR3 coding DNA: TGTGCCACCAGTGCTGAAGAGACCCAGTACTTC. This codes for CATSAEETQYF.

This chain connects TRBV25-1 to TRBJ2-3; TRBD1 is a possible D gene (6 bases). CDR3 length: 14 residues. V lost 2 bases to trimming and J lost 4 bases, with 10 bases between them. Germline values: CDR1 MGHDK, CDR2 SYGVNS. In nucleotides, the CDR3 is TGTGCCAGCAGTGAAGGACAGCTAGCAGATACGCAGTATTTT. Translation gives CASSEGQLADTQYF.

The gene calls are TRBV7-9 and TRBJ1-3, with D possibly being TRBD1 (6 bases). The length of the CDR3 is 17 residues. V lost 5 bases and J lost 0, with 17 bases in between. The germline V gene encodes CDR1 SEHNR and CDR2 FQNEAQ (reference sequence). CDR3 amino acids: CASSRQARTVSGNTIYF. The CDR3 nucleotides read TGTGCCAGCAGCCGACAAGCCCGGACAGTCTCTGGAAACACCATATATTTT. The full variable domain, rest sourced from reference TRBV7-9 and TRBJ1-3, is DTGVSQNPRHKITKRGQNVTFRCDPISEHNRLYWYRQTLGQGPEFLTYFQNEAQLEKSRLLSDRFSAERPKGSFSTLEIQRTEQGDSAMYLCASSRQARTVSGNTIYFGEGSWLTVV.

The J gene is TRBJ2-1, the V gene TRBV19, with 7 bases lining up with TRBD1. This CDR3 region has 15 residues. The ends lost 4 bases at V and 10 bases at J; junction bases unmatched: 13. CDR1 is LNHDA, CDR2 SQIVND, per germline (reference sequence). The CDR3 region has the DNA TGTGCCAGTAGTAGCCCCCGGACAGGACTCCTAGAGCAGTTCTTC. Amino acids: CASSSPRTGLLEQFF.

This clone was observed a few times. The chain joins TRBV4-2 to TRBJ2-1, with D possibly matching TRBD2 (5 bases). The germline gives CDR1 LGHNA, CDR2 YNFKEQ. V lost 3 bases and J 5 bases, leaving 17 bases between the germline ends. This CDR3 has 16 residues. CDR3 in amino acids: CASSHAGREVDNEQFF. For the CDR3, the DNA is TGTGCCAGCAGCCACGCGGGCCGAGAGGTCGACAATGAGCAGTTCTTC.

The V and J genes are TRBV27 and TRBJ2-2, with D maybe TRBD2 (7 bases). The CDR3 consists of 19 residues. Germline values: CDR1 MNHEY, CDR2 SMNVEV (reference sequence). V lost 4 bases and J lost 1, with 22 bases in between. CDR3 amino acids: CASSSLWDTAGVNTGELFF. The DNA for the CDR3 is TGTGCCAGCAGTTCCCTCTGGGACACGGCGGGGGTGAACACCGGGGAGCTGTTTTTT.

The genes are TRBV6-6 and TRBJ2-1; 9 nucleotides match TRBD1. This CDR3 has 16 amino acids. Trimming removed 7 bases from V and 7 bases from J; junction bases left unmatched: 14. The germline CDR1 and CDR2 sequences are MNHNY and SVGAGI (reference sequence). Written as DNA, the CDR3 is TGTGCCAGCACCCTCCCGTTCCAGGACAGGGGAAATGAGCAGTTCTTC. This sequence encodes CASTLPFQDRGNEQFF.

The count of this clone is one. The chain couples TRBV27 to TRBJ2-1, with 10 bases lining up with TRBD2. J gave up 8 bases and V 2 bases, and 6 bases lay outside the gene matches. Germline V gives CDR1 MNHEY, CDR2 SMNVEV (reference sequence). CDR3 length: 15 residues. The chain's CDR3 is CASSLQGLALDEQFF. The CDR3 DNA reads TGTGCCAGCAGTTTACAGGGACTAGCGCTGGATGAGCAGTTCTTC.

This chain joins TRBV5-4 and TRBJ2-3; TRBD2 aligns across 8 bases. This CDR3 has 16 amino acids. The germline gives CDR1 SGHNT, CDR2 YYREEE (reference sequence). J was trimmed by 4 bases and V by 4 bases; bases with no gene match: 11. CDR3 coding DNA: TGTGCCAGCAGCCTGCCCCGGGGGGGGGCCGCAGATACGCAGTATTTT. Translated, it gives CASSLPRGGAADTQYF.

This rearrangement joins TRBV19 to TRBJ1-6; D call uncertain. From germline, CDR1 is LNHDA and CDR2 SQIVND (reference sequence). V lost 0 bases to trimming and J lost 0 bases, with 12 bases between them. This CDR3 has 18 amino acids. The CDR3 region has the DNA TGTGCCAGTAGTATAGATCCGAGGGCGAGCTCCTATAATTCACCCCTCCACTTT. This encodes CASSIDPRASSYNSPLHF.

The chain uses TRBV7-2 and TRBJ2-3; D perhaps matches TRBD1 (5 bases). This CDR3 contains 14 residues. CDR1 is SGHTA, CDR2 FQGNSA, per germline. V was cut by 5 bases and J by 4 bases, with 13 bases left in between. CDR3 protein: CASSRVRVADTQYF. DNA of the CDR3: TGTGCCAGCAGCCGCGTCAGGGTGGCAGATACGCAGTATTTT.

The chain couples TRBV5-1 to TRBJ2-2; tentatively, D is TRBD2 (5 bases). Germline V lookup: CDR1 SGHRS, CDR2 YFSETQ. Trimming took off 3 bases at V and 2 bases at J, with 11 bases between the two ends. The CDR3 runs 15 residues. As DNA, the CDR3 is TGCGCCAGCAGCTGGGGAGAGGGCAACACCGGGGAGCTGTTTTTT. This sequence encodes CASSWGEGNTGELFF. Using reference TRBV5-1 and TRBJ2-2 for the parts outside the CDR3, the full variable domain is KAGVTQTPRYLIKTRGQQVTLSCSPISGHRSVSWYQQTPGQGLQFLFEYFSETQRNKGNFPGRFSGRQFSNSRSEMNVSTLELGDSALYLCASSWGEGNTGELFFGEGSRLTVL.

V gene TRBV29-1 combines with J gene TRBJ2-4; 11 nucleotides agree with TRBD1. The ends lost 6 bases at V and 0 bases at J; junction bases unmatched: 7. This CDR3 contains 16 residues. Germline-derived CDR1 and CDR2 are SQVTM and ANQGSEA. For the CDR3, the DNA is TGCAGCGTCGGGACAGGGGGGAATGAAGCCAAAAACATTCAGTACTTC. It yields the protein CSVGTGGNEAKNIQYF.

The rearrangement uses TRBV13 and TRBJ2-3, with 9 nucleotides matching TRBD2. The germline V gene encodes CDR1 PRHDT and CDR2 FYEKMQ (reference sequence). With V trimmed by 3 bases and J by 2 bases, 3 bases remained unmatched. CDR3 size: 15 residues. In DNA form, the CDR3 reads TGTGCCAGCAGCTTTAGCGGGGGAACCACAGATACGCAGTATTTT. It specifies CASSFSGGTTDTQYF.

This chain joins TRBV5-1 and TRBJ2-5; 14 bases line up with TRBD2. Germline CDR1 reads SGHRS; CDR2 reads YFSETQ. This CDR3 is built from 17 residues. With V trimmed by 3 bases and J by 2 bases, 6 bases remained unmatched. CDR3 region: CASSSGGLAGAQETQYF. CDR3 DNA sequence: TGCGCCAGCAGCTCAGGGGGACTAGCGGGGGCGCAAGAGACCCAGTACTTC.

This clone was seen more than once but under ten times. The chain links TRBV5-1 to TRBJ2-3; tentative D call: TRBD1 (5 bases). The CDR3 covers 15 residues. Trimming pared 0 bases from V and 2 bases from J, leaving 10 bases between. CDR1 is SGHRS, CDR2 YFSETQ, per germline. CDR3 coding DNA: TGCGCCAGCAGCTTGGGAGTACAGGCCACAGATACGCAGTATTTT. This gives the protein CASSLGVQATDTQYF.

This chain uses TRBV9 with TRBJ2-4; tentatively, D is TRBD1 (6 bases). The CDR3 extends over 13 amino acids. The V end lost 7 bases, the J end lost 3 bases, and 11 bases lay between the germline ends. Per the germline V gene, CDR1 is SGDLS and CDR2 is YYNGEE. The CDR3 nucleotides are TGTGCCAGCGCTGGGACAATCAAAAACATTCAGTACTTC. Translated: CASAGTIKNIQYF.

The chain links TRBV2 to TRBJ2-5, with TRBD2 identical over 9 bases. V gave up 2 bases and J gave up 5 bases; unmatched junction bases: 12. Per the germline V gene, CDR1 is SNHLY and CDR2 is FYNNEI. The CDR3 totals 17 residues. As DNA, the CDR3 is TGTGCCAGCAGTGAAAAGGTAGCGGGGGTTACTGTCGAGACCCAGTACTTC. It specifies CASSEKVAGVTVETQYF.

The chain employs TRBV10-3 and TRBJ2-3; 12 bases match TRBD2. This CDR3 is 17 amino acids long. The ends lost 5 bases at V and 3 bases at J; junction bases unmatched: 9. Germline V gives CDR1 ENHRY, CDR2 SYGVKD. The CDR3 DNA sequence: TGTGCCATCAGTCTCTCTAGCGGGGGGGCCGGTACAGATACGCAGTATTTT. Amino acid sequence: CAISLSSGGAGTDTQYF.

The gene calls are TRBV5-6 and TRBJ2-2; 8 nucleotides line up with TRBD1. The CDR3 is 16 amino acids. The germline gives CDR1 SGHDT, CDR2 YYEEEE. Germline trimming cut 5 bases from V and 6 bases from J; bases unmatched to any gene: 12. The CDR3 DNA is TGTGCCAGCAGTTTACTCAGGGGGCTTGTCGCCGGGGAGCTGTTTTTT. Its protein product is CASSLLRGLVAGELFF.